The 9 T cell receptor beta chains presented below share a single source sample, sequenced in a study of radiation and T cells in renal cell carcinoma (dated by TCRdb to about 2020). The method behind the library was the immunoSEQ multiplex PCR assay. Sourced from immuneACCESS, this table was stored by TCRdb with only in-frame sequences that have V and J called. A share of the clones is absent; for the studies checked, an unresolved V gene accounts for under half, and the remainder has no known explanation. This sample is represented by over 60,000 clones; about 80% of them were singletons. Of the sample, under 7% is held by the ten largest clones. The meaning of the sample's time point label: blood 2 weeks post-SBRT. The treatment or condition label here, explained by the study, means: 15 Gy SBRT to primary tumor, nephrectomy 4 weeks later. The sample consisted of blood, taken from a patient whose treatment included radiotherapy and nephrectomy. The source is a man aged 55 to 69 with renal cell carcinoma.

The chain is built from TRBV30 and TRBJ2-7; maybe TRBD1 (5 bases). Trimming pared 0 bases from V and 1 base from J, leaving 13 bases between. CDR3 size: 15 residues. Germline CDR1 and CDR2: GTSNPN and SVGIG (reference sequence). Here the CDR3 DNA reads TGTGCCTGGAGTGTAGGGGCATTGGGGTCCTACGAGCAGTACTTC. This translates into CAWSVGALGSYEQYF.

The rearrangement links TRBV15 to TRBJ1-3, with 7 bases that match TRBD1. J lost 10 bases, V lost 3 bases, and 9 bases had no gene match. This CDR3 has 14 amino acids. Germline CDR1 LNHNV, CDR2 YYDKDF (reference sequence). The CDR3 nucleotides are TGTGCCACCAGCAGGGCATGGGACAGTAGGACCATATATTTT. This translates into CATSRAWDSRTIYF. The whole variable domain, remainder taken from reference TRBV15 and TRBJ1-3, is DAMVIQNPRYQVTQFGKPVTLSCSQTLNHNVMYWYQQKSSQAPKLLFHYYDKDFNNEADTPDNFQSRRPNTSFCFLDIRSPGLGDTAMYLCATSRAWDSRTIYFGEGSWLTVV.

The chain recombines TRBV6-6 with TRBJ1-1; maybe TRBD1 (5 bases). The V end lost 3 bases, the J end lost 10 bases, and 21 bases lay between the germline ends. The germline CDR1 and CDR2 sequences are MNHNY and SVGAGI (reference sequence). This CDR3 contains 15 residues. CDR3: CASSYNAGRAGGAFF. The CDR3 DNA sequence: TGTGCCAGCAGTTATAATGCAGGGCGGGCTGGGGGAGCTTTCTTT.

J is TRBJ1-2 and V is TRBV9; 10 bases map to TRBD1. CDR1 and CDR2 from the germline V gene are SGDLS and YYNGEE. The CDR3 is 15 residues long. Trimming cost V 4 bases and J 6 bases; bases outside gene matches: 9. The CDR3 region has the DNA TGTGCCAGCAGCCCGTTGACAGGGGGCAGTAATGGCTACACCTTC. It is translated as CASSPLTGGSNGYTF. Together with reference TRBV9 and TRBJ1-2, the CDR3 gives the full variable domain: DSGVTQTPKHLITATGQRVTLRCSPRSGDLSVYWYQQSLDQGLQFLIQYYNGEERAKGNILERFSAQQFPDLHSELNLSSLELGDSALYFCASSPLTGGSNGYTFGSGTRLTVV.

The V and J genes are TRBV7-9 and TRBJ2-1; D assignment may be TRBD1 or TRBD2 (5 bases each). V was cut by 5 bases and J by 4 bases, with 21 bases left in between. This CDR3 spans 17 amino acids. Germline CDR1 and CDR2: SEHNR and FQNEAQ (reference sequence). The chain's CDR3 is CASSLGVGKSDYNEQFF. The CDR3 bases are TGTGCCAGCAGCCTGGGGGTGGGGAAGAGTGATTACAATGAGCAGTTCTTC.

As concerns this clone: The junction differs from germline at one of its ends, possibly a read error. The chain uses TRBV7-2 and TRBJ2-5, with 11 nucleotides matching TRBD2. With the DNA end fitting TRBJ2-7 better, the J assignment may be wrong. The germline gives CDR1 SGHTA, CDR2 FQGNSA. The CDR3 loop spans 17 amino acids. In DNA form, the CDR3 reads TGTGCCAGCAGCGTAGCGGGGATAGCGGGGGGGACCCACGAGCAGTACTTC. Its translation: CASSVAGIAGGTHEQYF.

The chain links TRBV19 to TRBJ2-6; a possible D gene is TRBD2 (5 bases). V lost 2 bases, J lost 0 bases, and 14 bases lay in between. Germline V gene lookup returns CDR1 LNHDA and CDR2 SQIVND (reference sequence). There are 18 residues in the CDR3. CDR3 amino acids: CASSISPGLPSGANVLTF. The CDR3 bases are TGTGCCAGTAGTATAAGTCCCGGACTCCCCTCTGGGGCCAACGTCCTGACTTTC.

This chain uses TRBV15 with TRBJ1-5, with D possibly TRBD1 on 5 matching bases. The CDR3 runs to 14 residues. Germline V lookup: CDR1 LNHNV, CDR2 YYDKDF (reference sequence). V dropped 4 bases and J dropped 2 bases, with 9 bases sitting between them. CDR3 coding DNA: TGTGCCACCAGCATAGGGACGGGCAATCAGCCCCAGCATTTT. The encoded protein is CATSIGTGNQPQHF.

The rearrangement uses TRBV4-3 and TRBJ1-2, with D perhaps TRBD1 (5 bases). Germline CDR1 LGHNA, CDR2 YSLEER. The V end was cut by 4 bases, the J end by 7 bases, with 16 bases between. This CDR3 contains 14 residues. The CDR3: CASSPRSTDSGYTF. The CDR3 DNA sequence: TGCGCCAGCAGCCCCCGTAGCACTGACAGTGGCTACACCTTC.